Following are 16 T cell receptor beta chains from one sample sequenced in a study of T-cell reconstitution after alpha-beta-depleted transplantation in children. Library preparation (for TCRbeta) was performed with unique molecular identifiers. TCRdb called the PCR reads again in MiXCR, with one record for every CDR3 protein. The data show roughly 74,000 distinct CDR3 sequences, 15% to 20% seen once. The specimen comprised PBMCs, mostly from graft donor cells, sampled 360 days after TCRalphabeta/CD19-depleted stem cell transplant. The receptors shown here come from a male patient aged 2 to 10 who had a stem cell transplant for acute lymphoblastic leukemia, so the T cells may come from the graft donor.

This clonotype occurred a few times. This rearrangement joins TRBV11-3 to TRBJ2-1, with D unresolved. The CDR3 extends over 12 amino acids. CDR1 SGHNT and CDR2 YENEEA come from the germline V gene. The V end lost 3 bases, the J end lost 12 bases, and 12 bases lay between the germline ends. This CDR3 is CASSFSRTPQFF. In DNA, the CDR3 is TGTGCCAGCAGCTTTAGCAGGACCCCGCAGTTCTTC.

This chain uses TRBV10-2 with TRBJ2-5; no firm D call. The CDR3 is 14 amino acids. V was clipped by 0 bases and J by 0 bases, with 5 bases between them. Germline-derived CDR1 and CDR2 are WSHSY and SAAADI. In DNA, the CDR3 is TGCGCCAGCAGTGAGTCGGGGTACCAAGAGACCCAGTACTTC. Its protein is CASSESGYQETQYF.

This clonotype appeared many times. V gene TRBV2 combines with J gene TRBJ2-5; D remains ambiguous. This CDR3 contains 13 residues. CDR1 and CDR2 (germline): SNHLY, FYNNEI. V gave up 4 bases and J gave up 4 bases, with 10 bases separating them. Here the CDR3 DNA reads TGTGCCAGCAGTGTAGATTGGGCAGAGACCCAGTACTTC. As protein: CASSVDWAETQYF.

This clonotype was recorded many times. This chain connects TRBV5-4 to TRBJ1-1, with D perhaps TRBD1 (5 bases). Trimming pared 1 base from V and 10 bases from J, leaving 23 bases between. In germline, CDR1 is SGHNT, CDR2 YYREEE (reference sequence). The CDR3 consists of 16 residues. DNA of the CDR3: TGTGCCAGCAGCTTGAGGGGACCGGGGAGGGGAAGGAGAGCTTTCTTT. This codes for CASSLRGPGRGRRAFF.

Only a few counts were recorded for this clonotype. The chain uses TRBV20-1 and TRBJ2-7; 8 nucleotides agree with TRBD2. The CDR3 sequence is 17 residues long. Germline lookup yields CDR1 DFQATT and CDR2 SNEGSKA (reference sequence). The V segment lost 3 bases and the J segment 3 bases; nucleotides outside the gene matches: 16. CDR3 nucleotide sequence: TGCAGTGCTAGGAGATCGGGTTCGCGGGGGGCTCGCTACGAGCAGTACTTC. This codes for CSARRSGSRGARYEQYF.

This clonotype has only a few counts. The chain employs TRBV4-1 and TRBJ2-7, with unresolved D. The CDR3 covers 15 residues. V was clipped by 1 base and J by 2 bases, with 12 bases between them. Looked up from germline, CDR1 is MGHRA and CDR2 is YSYEKL. The CDR3 reads CASSQVYSGTYEQYF. CDR3 nucleotide sequence: TGCGCCAGCAGCCAAGTTTACAGTGGAACCTACGAGCAGTACTTC.

This clonotype has ten or more counts. J is TRBJ2-3 and V is TRBV5-4, with 9 bases identical to TRBD1. The trim removed 4 bases at V and 4 bases at J, leaving 1 base unmatched. The CDR3 loop spans 13 amino acids. Germline lookup yields CDR1 SGHNT and CDR2 YYREEE (reference sequence). CDR3 DNA sequence: TGTGCCAGCAGCGGGACAGGGTCAGATACGCAGTATTTT. It codes for CASSGTGSDTQYF.

The genes are TRBV5-1 and TRBJ2-5; D ambiguous. This CDR3 comprises 14 residues. V lost 3 bases and J 2 bases, leaving 11 bases between the germline ends. Per the germline V gene, CDR1 is SGHRS and CDR2 is YFSETQ. The chain's CDR3 is CASSSPWGQETQYF. The CDR3 bases are TGCGCCAGCAGCTCCCCCTGGGGACAAGAGACCCAGTACTTC.

The chain employs TRBV5-1 and TRBJ2-3; D gene unclear. V lost 2 bases and J 2 bases, leaving 3 bases between the germline ends. CDR1 is SGHRS and CDR2 is YFSETQ in the germline V gene. The CDR3 runs to 12 residues. Written as DNA, the CDR3 is TGCGCCAGCAGCTTTACCACAGATACGCAGTATTTT. Encoded protein: CASSFTTDTQYF.

This chain connects TRBV18 to TRBJ1-4; D remains unclear. This CDR3 has 13 residues. The ends were cut back, 3 bases at V and 4 bases at J, with 6 bases in the middle. In germline, CDR1 is KGHSH, CDR2 LQKENI. This CDR3 is CASSPALNEKLFF. CDR3 DNA: TGTGCCAGCTCACCGGCACTTAATGAAAAACTGTTTTTT.

This clonotype appeared many times. This chain links TRBV5-1 with TRBJ2-7; D is unclear. This CDR3 is 13 amino acids long. Germline V CDR1 and CDR2: SGHRS, YFSETQ. V was clipped by 0 bases and J by 3 bases, with 7 bases between them. CDR3 protein: CASSLEHHYEQYF. The CDR3 DNA sequence: TGCGCCAGCAGCTTGGAACACCACTACGAGCAGTACTTC.

V usage is TRBV28 and J usage is TRBJ2-5; 8 nucleotides line up with TRBD1. The trim removed 6 bases at V and 2 bases at J, leaving 14 bases unmatched. The CDR3 consists of 17 residues. In germline, CDR1 is MDHEN, CDR2 SYDVKM. CDR3 sequence reads: CASSQPGQVVWQETQYF. The CDR3, as DNA: TGTGCCAGCAGCCAACCGGGACAGGTTGTTTGGCAAGAGACCCAGTACTTC. Supplemented by reference TRBV28 and TRBJ2-5, the full variable domain reads DVKVTQSSRYLVKRTGEKVFLECVQDMDHENMFWYRQDPGLGLRLIYFSYDVKMKEKGDIPEGYSVSREKKERFSLILESASTNQTSMYLCASSQPGQVVWQETQYFGPGTRLLVL.

This clonotype was seen only a few times. The chain recombines TRBV7-9 with TRBJ2-7; D is unclear. Per germline, CDR1 SEHNR and CDR2 FQNEAQ (reference sequence). The ends were cut back, 0 bases at V and 4 bases at J, with 10 bases in the middle. This CDR3 has 14 residues. The CDR3 DNA follows: TGTGCCAGCAGCTTAGCGGTTCTTGATTACGAGCAGTACTTC. Protein: CASSLAVLDYEQYF.

This clonotype was seen many times. This rearrangement joins TRBV5-6 to TRBJ2-3, with D maybe TRBD2 (5 bases). CDR3 length equals 16 residues. The germline V and J ends were trimmed by 4 bases and 2 bases, with 17 bases remaining between them. Germline V CDR1 and CDR2: SGHDT, YYEEEE. CDR3 residues: CASSLISRDDTDTQYF. The CDR3 region has the DNA TGTGCCAGCAGCCTTATTTCCCGGGATGACACAGATACGCAGTATTTT.

V is TRBV6-6 and J is TRBJ2-7, with unresolved D. This CDR3 region has 12 residues. The V end lost 5 bases, the J end lost 7 bases, and 12 bases lay between the germline ends. From germline, CDR1 is MNHNY and CDR2 SVGAGI (reference sequence). CDR3 nucleotide sequence: TGTGCCAGCAGTACCAATTTTTGGGAGCAGTACTTC. Translation: CASSTNFWEQYF.

This clonotype is a singleton in its sample. The CDR3 sequence is CASSSGRGTGLLSSYEQYF. As DNA, the CDR3 is TGTGCCAGCAGTTCGGGCCGCGGGACAGGACTCCTGAGCTCCTACGAGCAGTACTTC. The J gene is TRBJ2-7, the V gene TRBV12-3 or TRBV12-4, with TRBD1 identical over 8 bases. This CDR3 is 19 amino acids long. Trimming took 4 bases from V and 0 from J; bases not matched to a gene: 17.